This entry lists 2 T cell receptor beta chains sequenced from one sample in a study of T cell responses to AZD1222 COVID-19 vaccine. Here immunoSEQ multiplex PCR was the method, and the copy in TCRdb shows in-frame clones only, minus some. The table has 120,000 to 150,000 clones, 90% seen once; the top ten hold approximately 3.6%. Source: peripheral blood, taken on day 0 of AZD1222 vaccination. These receptors were taken from an adult in good health.

The gene calls are TRBV7-2 and TRBJ2-2; D remains ambiguous. The V end was cut by 0 bases, the J end by 5 bases, with 19 bases between. Germline V gives CDR1 SGHTA, CDR2 FQGNSA. This CDR3 has 18 residues. As DNA, the CDR3 is TGTGCCAGCAGCTTAGCTGCCCAGCGCGCCGCGAGGACCGGGGAGCTGTTTTTT. It yields the protein CASSLAAQRAARTGELFF.

V gene TRBV6-5 combines with J gene TRBJ2-7, with 7 bases identical to TRBD2. The CDR3 covers 14 residues. In germline, CDR1 is MNHEY, CDR2 SVGAGI. Germline trimming cut 4 bases from V and 3 bases from J; bases unmatched to any gene: 6. The CDR3 nucleotides are TGTGCCAGCAGTTTCAACGGGGGGAACTACGAGCAGTACTTC. This encodes CASSFNGGNYEQYF.